This T cell receptor beta chain was retrieved from a study of response to subunit inactivated influenza vaccine listed by TCRdb under 2018. Study-level background: Deep quantitative profiling of the T cell receptor repertoire was used in the study to follow responses to a trivalent subunit inactivated influenza vaccine.

The CDR1 and CDR2 encoded by the germline V gene are MGHDK and SYGVNS. V gives up 1 base and J gives up 7 bases, and the segment between their germline ends measures 5 bases. The CDR3 has 12 amino acids, counting the end cysteine and phenylalanine. The read is trimmed to its CDR3 DNA, 36 bases read in frame from base 1. The method behind the library was RT-PCR. Sequencer: Illumina HiSeq 2500. TCRdb's own reprocessing of the public reads used fastp at Q25 and MiXCR and kept productive beta chains. Identical CDR3 protein sequences are pooled into one entry, listed with their most common genes and DNA. Present in this sample are some 200,000 distinct CDR3 sequences, around 12% of which were seen just once. 25% to 30% of the sample comes from the top ten. This clonotype came up a few times. Its antigen is unknown. No clone much larger than this one lies a single base away; base qualities are absent. Summary of the overall study and its limitations: It was suggested by the authors that each seasonal influenza vaccination may recruit only a limited number of new T cells.

These data also featured in a second study, about T cells expressing NK-cell markers. As the second publication notes: 5'RACE template switching, by which a universal primer site and unique molecular identifiers were added, was used to make TCR beta cDNA libraries. TCR beta-chain repertoires were profiled in sorted CD3+CD56+NKG2C+, CD3+CD56+NKG2C- and CD3+CD56-NKG2C+ T-cell subsets from fewer than 10 donors. Among the eight sequenced donors, seven were HCMV-seropositive and one was HCMV-seronegative. To restrict sorting to alphabetaTCR-expressing T cells, an anti-gammadeltaTCR antibody was added in several experiments. In roughly 6 donors, the dominant CD3+CD56+NKG2C+ clonotypes were among the top 10 CD8+ clonotypes and accounted for roughly 1.0-7.0% of CD8+ T cells. Those dominant clonotypes were again the most abundant among CD3+CD56-NKG2C+ cells in a handful of donors, at about 25-60.1%. It remained unclear whether the expanded NKG2C-expressing T cell clones were specific for HCMV antigens. All eight donors whose samples were sequenced were randomly selected healthy volunteers, three of them men and five women. HCMV serostatus was determined by detecting HCMV-specific IgG in serum with a commercial ELISA kit. Peripheral blood mononuclear cells were isolated from blood by Ficoll density gradient centrifugation. Magnetic immunoseparation with Miltenyi isolation kits was used to isolate CD4+ and CD8+ T cells from PBMC. cDNA synthesis was primed from the TCR beta constant segment, followed by two successive PCR amplification steps. Sequencing of the libraries produced 2 x 150 bp reads on Illumina HiSeq 2000/2500, MiSeq or NextSeq. Reads were demultiplexed and grouped by UMI with MIGEC, and clonotypes were assembled and quantified with MiTCR. To remove erroneous sequences, TCR cDNA sequences were retained only when supported by two or more reads. The tcR package was used for downstream repertoire analysis, and clonotypes were matched between fractions using CDR3 nucleotide sequence together with V segment. VDJmatch was used to annotate antigen specificity against VDJdb, with one amino acid substitution in CDR3 allowed.

The origin of this receptor is a man over 45 who received an inactivated influenza vaccine. Donor details come from another sample of the same person, matched by shared clones. The sequence is built from TRBV25-1 and TRBJ1-5, with the D gene not clear enough to name. Sequences were derived from CD8+ T cells sorted from PBMCs, sampled roughly 13 days after vaccination. The CDR3 protein sequence reads: CASSEWGQPQHF. The DNA is as follows: TGTGCCAGCAGTGAATGGGGACAGCCCCAGCATTTT.